The next 15 T cell receptor beta chains were all read from a single sample in a study of T cells after yellow fever vaccination. MiXCR was run by TCRdb on the 5' RACE reads, yielding one entry per CDR3 protein. The repertoire holds 500,000 to 650,000 distinct CDR3 sequences, with over 9% as singletons. The sample in question was PBMCs, obtained on the day of the yellow fever booster vaccination. The receptors were sampled from a man younger than 45 who received the YFV17D yellow fever vaccine.

The rearrangement joins TRBV5-4 to TRBJ2-3; D possibly corresponds to TRBD1 (6 bases). The V and J ends lost 1 base and 6 bases respectively, with 12 bases between them. Germline assignment: CDR1 SGHNT and CDR2 YYREEE (reference sequence). CDR3 size: 14 residues. CDR3 protein: CASSLPRGGDTQYF. In DNA form, the CDR3 reads TGTGCCAGCAGCTTGCCCAGGGGTGGCGATACGCAGTATTTT. The entire variable domain, with the rest obtained from reference TRBV5-4 and TRBJ2-3, is as follows: ETGVTQSPTHLIKTRGQQVTLRCSSQSGHNTVSWYQQALGQGPQFIFQYYREEENGRGNFPPRFSGLQFPNYSSELNVNALELDDSALYLCASSLPRGGDTQYFGPGTRLTVL.

V gene TRBV19 combines with J gene TRBJ2-3; D is unclear. CDR1 is LNHDA and CDR2 is SQIVND in the germline V gene (reference sequence). Trimming shortened V by 7 bases and J by 2 bases, and 10 bases separated the two germline ends. The CDR3 sequence is 13 residues long. Written as DNA, the CDR3 is TGTGCCAGTAAACGACCAAACACAGATACGCAGTATTTT. It encodes CASKRPNTDTQYF.

This clonotype has more than one count but fewer than ten. The chain has TRBV20-1 and TRBJ2-3; TRBD2 is a possible D gene (5 bases). Germline-derived CDR1 and CDR2 are DFQATT and SNEGSKA (reference sequence). Trimming pared 3 bases from V and 0 bases from J, leaving 10 bases between. This CDR3 is 14 amino acids long. The CDR3 region has the DNA TGCAGTGCTAGCGTTGGACTCAGCACAGATACGCAGTATTTT. Translation gives CSASVGLSTDTQYF.

This chain connects TRBV29-1 to TRBJ2-3; D remains ambiguous. The CDR3 extends over 16 amino acids. V gave up 5 bases and J gave up 0 bases, with 18 bases separating them. Germline CDR1 reads SQVTM; CDR2 reads ANQGSEA. CDR3 in DNA: TGCAGCGTTATTCCAGAGCAGTACCCTAGCACAGATACGCAGTATTTT. It translates to CSVIPEQYPSTDTQYF.

V is TRBV5-1 and J is TRBJ2-7; 9 bases are a match to TRBD2. V was clipped by 4 bases and J by 0 bases; unmatched bases: 11. CDR1 is SGHRS and CDR2 is YFSETQ in the germline V gene. The CDR3 is 17 amino acids. The CDR3: CASSTQTSGIVSYEQYF. DNA of the CDR3: TGCGCCAGCAGCACGCAGACTAGCGGAATTGTCTCCTACGAGCAGTACTTC.

This clonotype was detected only a few times. This sequence joins TRBV7-9 and TRBJ2-1, with D maybe TRBD2 (6 bases). V was trimmed by 4 bases and J by 0 bases, leaving 13 bases between them. The CDR3 loop spans 16 amino acids. Germline CDR1 SEHNR, CDR2 FQNEAQ (reference sequence). CDR3 DNA: TGTGCCAGCAGCTCTCCCCCCGGGAGCTCCTACAATGAGCAGTTCTTC. Its protein product is CASSSPPGSSYNEQFF. The full variable domain, completed using reference TRBV7-9 and TRBJ2-1, is DTGVSQNPRHKITKRGQNVTFRCDPISEHNRLYWYRQTLGQGPEFLTYFQNEAQLEKSRLLSDRFSAERPKGSFSTLEIQRTEQGDSAMYLCASSSPPGSSYNEQFFGPGTRLTVL.

V is TRBV30 and J is TRBJ2-7, with TRBD2 matching 8 bases. Looked up from germline, CDR1 is GTSNPN and CDR2 is SVGIG (reference sequence). Trimming took 4 bases from V and 4 from J; bases not matched to a gene: 3. The CDR3 totals 12 residues. The CDR3 DNA reads as TGTGCCTGGAACGTAGCGGGGTACGAGCAGTACTTC. It is translated as CAWNVAGYEQYF.

The chain uses TRBV28 and TRBJ2-3; maybe TRBD2 (6 bases). V was cut by 5 bases and J by 4 bases, with 19 bases left in between. Germline CDR1 is MDHEN and CDR2 is SYDVKM. This CDR3 comprises 16 residues. The chain's CDR3 is CASSTVGGSYPDTQYF. In DNA, the CDR3 is TGTGCCAGCAGTACGGTGGGGGGATCTTACCCAGATACGCAGTATTTT.

CDR3 sequence reads: CASSDGGVGANVLTF. In nucleotides, the CDR3 is TGTGCCAGCAGTGATGGGGGGGTCGGGGCCAACGTCCTGACTTTC. The chain links TRBV25-1 to TRBJ2-6; 7 bases map to TRBD2. The CDR3 totals 15 residues. Trimming removed 3 bases from V and 4 bases from J; junction bases left unmatched: 3. From germline, CDR1 is MGHDK and CDR2 SYGVNS.

This clonotype has more than one count but fewer than ten. The chain combines TRBV4-3 with TRBJ2-7; D possibly corresponds to TRBD2 (5 bases). Trimming removed 0 bases at V and 9 bases at J, with 15 bases between. CDR3 length: 14 residues. Per germline, CDR1 LGHNA and CDR2 YSLEER. The CDR3 coding sequence is TGCGCCAGCAGCCAAGATACGGGCCTCGGAGGGCAGTACTTC. Translation gives CASSQDTGLGGQYF.

The chain couples TRBV11-2 to TRBJ2-1; TRBD2 matches 10 bases. The CDR3 totals 16 residues. The junction had 7 bases not matched to a gene; V was cut back by 5 bases and J by 3 bases. Germline V lookup: CDR1 SGHAT, CDR2 FQNNGV. CDR3 nucleotide sequence: TGTGCCAGCAGCGGGGCTAGCGGGAGAAGCTACAATGAGCAGTTCTTC. Protein sequence: CASSGASGRSYNEQFF.

The chain joins TRBV5-4 to TRBJ2-1; D may be TRBD1 or TRBD2 (5 bases each). This CDR3 is built from 14 residues. Germline values: CDR1 SGHNT, CDR2 YYREEE (reference sequence). V was trimmed by 3 bases and J by 8 bases, leaving 15 bases between them. CDR3 protein: CASSWWGSGDEQFF. In nucleotides, the CDR3 is TGTGCCAGCAGCTGGTGGGGGAGTGGTGATGAGCAGTTCTTC.

This chain connects TRBV18 to TRBJ2-1, with TRBD2 identical over 8 bases. V shed 1 base and J 7 bases; nucleotides not matched to a gene: 9. CDR1 and CDR2 (germline): KGHSH, LQKENI. CDR3 length equals 16 residues. The CDR3 loop reads CASSPLLAEYRNEQFF. DNA for the CDR3: TGTGCCAGCTCACCACTACTAGCGGAGTATCGGAATGAGCAGTTCTTC.

This clonotype has a count of ten or more. The V call is TRBV6-1, the J call TRBJ2-1; D possibly corresponds to TRBD2 (6 bases). V shed 5 bases and J shed 8 bases, with 16 bases lying between them. The CDR3 contains 14 residues. In germline, CDR1 is MNHNS, CDR2 SASEGT. The CDR3 loop reads CASSPLAGGDEQFF. Written as DNA, the CDR3 is TGTGCCAGCAGTCCCCTCGCGGGCGGGGATGAGCAGTTCTTC.

In its sample, this clonotype was seen a few times. The chain carries TRBV29-1 and TRBJ2-3; no clear D. The CDR3 contains 12 residues. Trimming left V 7 bases short and J 1 base short, with 9 bases between. In germline, CDR1 is SQVTM, CDR2 ANQGSEA. CDR3 coding DNA: TGCAGCGAGTGGACGGGCACAGATACGCAGTATTTT. It yields the protein CSEWTGTDTQYF.